The rows below give T cell receptor beta chains drawn from one sample of a study of blood T cell repertoires in COVID-19. Sequencing was performed with immunoSEQ multiplex PCR; in TCRdb, only in-frame clones are kept and a portion is missing. The profile shows 400,000 or so clones, 80% to 90% of them singletons. Sequenced: PBMCs or T cells enriched from blood (not recorded which). Receptors were obtained from a man aged 35 to 55 in a cohort exposed to, infected with or recovered from COVID-19 (not recorded which). The conserved cysteine and the conserved F or W are not part of the CDR3 here.

CDR3 protein: AWRHPGGGSPLH
J gene: TRBJ1-6
V gene: TRBV30

CDR3 protein: ASSLPNSGRSTDTQY
J gene: TRBJ2-3
V gene: TRBV28

CDR3 protein: ASSLDRTYGYT
J gene: TRBJ1-2
V gene: TRBV18

CDR3 protein: ASSPERGTEAF
J gene: TRBJ1-1
V gene: TRBV4-1

CDR3 protein: ASSTWTGQPLPANYGYT
J gene: TRBJ1-2
V gene: TRBV5-1

CDR3 protein: ASNPGRASYYNEQF
J gene: TRBJ2-1
V gene: TRBV25-1

CDR3 protein: ASSLNGAGANVLT
J gene: TRBJ2-6
V gene: TRBV7-3

CDR3 protein: ASRKTQGYSYEQY
J gene: TRBJ2-7
V gene: TRBV19

CDR3 protein: ASSLRSGQNTEAF
J gene: TRBJ1-1
V gene: TRBV7-9

CDR3 protein: ASSVMGEATNEKLF
J gene: TRBJ1-4
V gene: TRBV28

CDR3 protein: ASSEWETGHGYT
J gene: TRBJ1-2
V gene: TRBV25-1

CDR3 protein: ASSEKTINEKLF
J gene: TRBJ1-4
V gene: TRBV6-1

CDR3 protein: ASSPIAPDTQY
J gene: TRBJ2-3
V gene: TRBV21-1

CDR3 protein: ASSLVATVSYEQY
J gene: TRBJ2-7
V gene: TRBV5-1

CDR3 protein: ASSLSQGLNTQY
J gene: TRBJ2-3
V gene: TRBV28

CDR3 protein: ASSYQGAGGTYEQY
J gene: TRBJ2-7
V gene: TRBV6-5

CDR3 protein: ASSQESGGSGNEQF
J gene: TRBJ2-1
V gene: TRBV4-1

CDR3 protein: ASSQRGVADEKLF
J gene: TRBJ1-4
V gene: TRBV7-9

CDR3 protein: ASSLDREDTQY
J gene: TRBJ2-3
V gene: TRBV7-6

CDR3 protein: ASKSDRAYTSPLH
J gene: TRBJ1-6
V gene: TRBV2

CDR3 protein: ASSHPGGGRYTEAF
J gene: TRBJ1-1
V gene: TRBV4-2

CDR3 protein: ASSLGLSGGEQF
J gene: TRBJ2-1
V gene: TRBV5-5

CDR3 protein: ASSLQSGAEQY
J gene: TRBJ2-7
V gene: TRBV5-6

CDR3 protein: ASSSTGNSPLH
J gene: TRBJ1-6
V gene: TRBV9

CDR3 protein: ASSTGQGSSPLH
J gene: TRBJ1-6
V gene: TRBV6-5

CDR3 protein: ASSQAGEAYNEQF
J gene: TRBJ2-1
V gene: TRBV23-1

CDR3 protein: ASSLVQVIPTTDTQY
J gene: TRBJ2-3
V gene: TRBV5-4

CDR3 protein: ASSFRGLNSYEQY
J gene: TRBJ2-7
V gene: TRBV28

CDR3 protein: ASSGGLGRDNQPQH
J gene: TRBJ1-5
V gene: TRBV6-1

CDR3 protein: ASQKSGGATNEKLF
J gene: TRBJ1-4
V gene: TRBV19

CDR3 protein: ASSPWRGEVTEAF
J gene: TRBJ1-1
V gene: TRBV18

CDR3 protein: AWTGDGHTDTQY
J gene: TRBJ2-3
V gene: TRBV30

CDR3 protein: AWSVTGGNTIY
J gene: TRBJ1-3
V gene: TRBV30

CDR3 protein: ASSAKDRVGVNEQF
J gene: TRBJ2-1
V gene: TRBV18

CDR3 protein: ASSLTSGSEQF
J gene: TRBJ2-1
V gene: TRBV2

CDR3 protein: ASSGAGGGSYEQY
J gene: TRBJ2-7
V gene: TRBV7-2

CDR3 protein: ASGQGGNTEAF
J gene: TRBJ1-1
V gene: TRBV7-3

CDR3 protein: ASSLRESYNEQF
J gene: TRBJ2-1
V gene: TRBV19

CDR3 protein: ASSLASTDTIY
J gene: TRBJ1-3
V gene: TRBV11-3

CDR3 protein: ASSRGKASGSPHNEQF
J gene: TRBJ2-1
V gene: TRBV18

CDR3 protein: ASSVRTGSGNTIY
J gene: TRBJ1-3
V gene: TRBV3-1/TRBV3-2

CDR3 protein: ASSLGFGGSTDTQY
J gene: TRBJ2-3
V gene: TRBV7-9

CDR3 protein: ASSLGTDSNQPQH
J gene: TRBJ1-5
V gene: TRBV3-1/TRBV3-2

CDR3 protein: VWSVPGRGRTEAF
J gene: TRBJ1-1
V gene: TRBV30

CDR3 protein: ASSPDRGAYEQY
J gene: TRBJ2-7
V gene: TRBV14